This TCR beta chain is drawn from a study of blood T cells in healthy people across ages. Worth noting for this clonotype: Its antigen is not identified.

The authors ran a second PCR of about 7 to 11 cycles using a sample-barcoded 5' primer and a J-beta primer mix. At least 2.5 million CDR3-containing paired-end reads were obtained per sample. A single record per CDR3 protein comes from TCRdb applying MiXCR to the 5' RACE reads. The data contain approximately 880,000 distinct CDR3 sequences, 48% of them singletons. The CDR3 length is 17 residues. J was trimmed by 5 bases and V by 5 bases; bases with no gene match: 17. CDR1 SEHNR and CDR2 FQNEAQ come from the germline V gene (reference sequence). Study observations and caveats: Those diversity estimates obtained from one million T cells were thought to be underestimates.

The genes are TRBV7-9 and TRBJ1-2, with 7 positions matching TRBD1. Sequenced input: blood. This TCR came from a man aged 25 to 40 in good health. The CDR3 nucleotides are TGTGCCAGCAGCGGGTTCTCGATAGGGACAGAAGAATATGGCTACACCTTC. Translation: CASSGFSIGTEEYGYTF.